This T cell receptor beta chain was observed in a study of identical twins. Regarding the study as a whole: Researchers reported excess low generation probability among twin-shared out-of-frame alpha sequences. Whereas memory repertoires showed no such difference, abundant cord blood beta clonotypes carried fewer insertions. Without tracking the same donors, conclusions rested on cross-sectional statistical analysis.

A single record per CDR3 protein comes from TCRdb applying MiXCR to the 5' RACE reads. There are around 670,000 distinct CDR3 sequences in the sample; roughly 6% occur only once, and around 1.7% lies in the top ten. The germline CDR1 and CDR2 sequences are DFQATT and SNEGSKA (reference sequence). J lost 7 bases, V lost 0 bases, and 5 bases had no gene match. The CDR3 sequence is 14 residues long. About this clonotype: Its antigen is not known.

The sequenced sample was naive T cells sorted from blood. The source of this sequence is a man between 18 and 29 years old in good health. The chain is built from TRBV20-1 and TRBJ2-2; 7 nucleotides align to TRBD2. The CDR3 DNA follows: TGCAGTGCTAGAGATTTCAGGACTAGCGGGGAGCTGTTTTTT. Amino acids: CSARDFRTSGELFF.